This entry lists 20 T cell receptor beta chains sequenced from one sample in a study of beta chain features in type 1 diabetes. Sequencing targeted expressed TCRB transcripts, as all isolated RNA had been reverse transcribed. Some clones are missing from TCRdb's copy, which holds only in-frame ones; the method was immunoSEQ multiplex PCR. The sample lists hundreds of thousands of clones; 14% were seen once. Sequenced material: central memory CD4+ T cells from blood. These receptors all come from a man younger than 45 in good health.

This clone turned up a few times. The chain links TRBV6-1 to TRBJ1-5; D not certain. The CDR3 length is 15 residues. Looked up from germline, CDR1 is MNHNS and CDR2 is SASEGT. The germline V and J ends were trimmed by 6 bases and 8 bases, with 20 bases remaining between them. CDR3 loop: CASRAESWEGEPQHF. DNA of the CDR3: TGTGCCAGCAGGGCTGAGTCCTGGGAGGGAGAGCCCCAGCATTTT.

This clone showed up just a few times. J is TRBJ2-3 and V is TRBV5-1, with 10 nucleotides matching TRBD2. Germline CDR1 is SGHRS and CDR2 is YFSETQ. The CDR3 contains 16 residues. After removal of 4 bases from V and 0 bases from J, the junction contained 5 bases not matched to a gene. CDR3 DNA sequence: TGCGCCAGCAGCCCTGGACTAGCGGTTAGCACAGATACGCAGTATTTT. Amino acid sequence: CASSPGLAVSTDTQYF.

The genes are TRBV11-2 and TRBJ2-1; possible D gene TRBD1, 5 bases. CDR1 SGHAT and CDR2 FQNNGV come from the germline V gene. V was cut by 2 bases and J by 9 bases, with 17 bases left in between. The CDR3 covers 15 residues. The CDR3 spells CASSLMAQGWGEQFF. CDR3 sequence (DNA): TGTGCCAGCAGCTTAATGGCGCAGGGTTGGGGTGAGCAGTTCTTC.

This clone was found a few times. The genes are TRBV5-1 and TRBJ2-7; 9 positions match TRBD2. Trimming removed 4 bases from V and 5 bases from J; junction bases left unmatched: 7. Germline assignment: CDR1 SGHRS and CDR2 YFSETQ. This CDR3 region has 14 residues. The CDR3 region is CASSPIAGADEQYV. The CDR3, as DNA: TGCGCCAGCAGCCCGATAGCGGGAGCAGACGAGCAGTACGTC.

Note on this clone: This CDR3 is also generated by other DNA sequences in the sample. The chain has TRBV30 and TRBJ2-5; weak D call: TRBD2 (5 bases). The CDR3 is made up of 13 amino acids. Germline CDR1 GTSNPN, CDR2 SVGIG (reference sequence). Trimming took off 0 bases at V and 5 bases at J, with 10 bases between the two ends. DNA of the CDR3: TGTGCCTGGAGTGTACGGGGTTTGGAGACCCAGTACTTC. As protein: CAWSVRGLETQYF. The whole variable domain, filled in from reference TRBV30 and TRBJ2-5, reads SQTIHQWPATLVQPVGSPLSLECTVEGTSNPNLYWYRQAAGRGLQLLFYSVGIGQISSEVPQNLSASRPQDRQFILSSKKLLLSDSGFYLCAWSVRGLETQYFGPGTRLLVL.

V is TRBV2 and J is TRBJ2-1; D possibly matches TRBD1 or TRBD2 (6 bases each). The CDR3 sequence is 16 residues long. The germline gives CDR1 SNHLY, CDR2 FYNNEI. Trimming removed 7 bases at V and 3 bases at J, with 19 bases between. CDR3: CASKKLAGGNYNEQFF. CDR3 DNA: TGTGCCAGCAAGAAACTAGCCGGGGGCAACTACAATGAGCAGTTCTTC.

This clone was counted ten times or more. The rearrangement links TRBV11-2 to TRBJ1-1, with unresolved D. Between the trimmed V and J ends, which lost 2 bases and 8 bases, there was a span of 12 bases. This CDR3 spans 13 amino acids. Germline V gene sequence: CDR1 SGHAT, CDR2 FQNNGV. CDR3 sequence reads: CASSLPNGREAFF. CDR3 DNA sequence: TGTGCCAGCAGCTTACCCAACGGCAGAGAAGCTTTCTTT.

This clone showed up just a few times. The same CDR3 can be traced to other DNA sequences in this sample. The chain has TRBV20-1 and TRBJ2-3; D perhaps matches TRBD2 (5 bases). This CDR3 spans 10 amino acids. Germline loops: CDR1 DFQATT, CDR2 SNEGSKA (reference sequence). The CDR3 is CSARGDTQYF. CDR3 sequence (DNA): TGCAGCGCCCGAGGGGATACGCAGTATTTT.

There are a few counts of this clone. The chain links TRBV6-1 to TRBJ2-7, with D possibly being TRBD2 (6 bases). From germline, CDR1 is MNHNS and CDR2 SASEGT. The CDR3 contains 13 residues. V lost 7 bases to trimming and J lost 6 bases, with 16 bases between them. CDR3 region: CASTTGVKGEQYF. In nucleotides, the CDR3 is TGTGCCAGCACTACGGGGGTGAAGGGCGAGCAGTACTTC.

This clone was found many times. CDR3 coding DNA: TGTGCCAGCAGTTTAGAACAGGGGGCGGCTACGCAGTATTTT. Translation: CASSLEQGAATQYF. The chain couples TRBV28 to TRBJ2-3; 9 bases are shared with TRBD1. Germline CDR1 reads MDHEN; CDR2 reads SYDVKM. The CDR3 has 14 residues. After removal of 2 bases from V and 8 bases from J, the junction contained 5 bases not matched to a gene.

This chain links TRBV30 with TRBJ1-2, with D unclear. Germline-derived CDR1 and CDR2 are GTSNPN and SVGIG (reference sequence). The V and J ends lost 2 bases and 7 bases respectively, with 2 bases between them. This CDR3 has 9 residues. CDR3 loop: CAWSFGYTF. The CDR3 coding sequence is TGTGCCTGGAGTTTTGGCTACACCTTC.

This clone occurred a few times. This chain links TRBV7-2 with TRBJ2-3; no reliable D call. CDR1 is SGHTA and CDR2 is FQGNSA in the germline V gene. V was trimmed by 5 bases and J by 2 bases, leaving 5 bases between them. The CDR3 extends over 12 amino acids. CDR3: CASSRDTDTQYF. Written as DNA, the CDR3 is TGTGCCAGCAGCAGGGACACAGATACGCAGTATTTT.

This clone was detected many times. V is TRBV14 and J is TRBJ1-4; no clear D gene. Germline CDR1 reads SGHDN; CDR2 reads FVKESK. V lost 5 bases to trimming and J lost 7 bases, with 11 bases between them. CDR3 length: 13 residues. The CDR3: CASSGMAREKLFF. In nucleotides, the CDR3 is TGTGCCAGCAGCGGGATGGCGCGTGAAAAACTGTTTTTT.

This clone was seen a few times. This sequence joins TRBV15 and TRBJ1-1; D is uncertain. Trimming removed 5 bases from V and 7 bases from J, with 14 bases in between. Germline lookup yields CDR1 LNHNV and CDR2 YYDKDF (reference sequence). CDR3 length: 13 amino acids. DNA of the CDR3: TGTGCCACCAGCCTGGCCGGTTCTCGTGAAGCTTTCTTT. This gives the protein CATSLAGSREAFF.

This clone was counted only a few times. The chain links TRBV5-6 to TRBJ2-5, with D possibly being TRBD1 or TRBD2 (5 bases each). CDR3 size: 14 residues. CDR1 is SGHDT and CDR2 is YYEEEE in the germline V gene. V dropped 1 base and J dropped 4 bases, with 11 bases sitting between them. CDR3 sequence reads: CASSLYGGRETQYF. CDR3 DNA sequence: TGTGCCAGCAGCTTGTATGGGGGAAGAGAGACCCAGTACTTC. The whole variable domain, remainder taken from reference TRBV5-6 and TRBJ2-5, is DAGVTQSPTHLIKTRGQQVTLRCSPKSGHDTVSWYQQALGQGPQFIFQYYEEEERQRGNFPDRFSGHQFPNYSSELNVNALLLGDSALYLCASSLYGGRETQYFGPGTRLLVL.

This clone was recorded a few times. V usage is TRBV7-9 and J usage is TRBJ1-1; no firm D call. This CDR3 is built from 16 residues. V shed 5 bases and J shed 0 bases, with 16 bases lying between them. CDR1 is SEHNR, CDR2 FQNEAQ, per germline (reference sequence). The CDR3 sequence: CASSRLLAGMNTEAFF. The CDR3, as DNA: TGTGCCAGCAGCCGTCTGCTTGCAGGAATGAACACTGAAGCTTTCTTT. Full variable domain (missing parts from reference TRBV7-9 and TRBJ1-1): DTGVSQNPRHKITKRGQNVTFRCDPISEHNRLYWYRQTLGQGPEFLTYFQNEAQLEKSRLLSDRFSAERPKGSFSTLEIQRTEQGDSAMYLCASSRLLAGMNTEAFFGQGTRLTVV.

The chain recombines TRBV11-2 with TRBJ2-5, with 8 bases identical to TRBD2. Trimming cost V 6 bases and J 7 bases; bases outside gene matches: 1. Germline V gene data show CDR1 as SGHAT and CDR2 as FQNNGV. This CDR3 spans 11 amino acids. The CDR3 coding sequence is TGTGCCAGCAGACGGGAGGGGACCCAGTACTTC. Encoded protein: CASRREGTQYF.

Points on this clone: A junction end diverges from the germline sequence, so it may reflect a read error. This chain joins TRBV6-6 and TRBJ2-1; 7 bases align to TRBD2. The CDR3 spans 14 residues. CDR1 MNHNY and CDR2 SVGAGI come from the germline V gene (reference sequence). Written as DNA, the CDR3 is TGTGCCATCAGTGTCAGGCGGGAGTTGCATGAGCAGTTCTTC. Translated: CAISVRRELHEQFF.

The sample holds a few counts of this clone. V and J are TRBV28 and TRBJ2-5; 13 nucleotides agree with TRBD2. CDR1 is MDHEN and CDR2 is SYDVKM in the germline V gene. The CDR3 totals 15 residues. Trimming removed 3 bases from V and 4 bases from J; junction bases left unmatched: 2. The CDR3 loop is CASSFTSGRVETQYF. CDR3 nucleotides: TGTGCCAGCAGTTTCACTAGCGGGAGGGTAGAGACCCAGTACTTC. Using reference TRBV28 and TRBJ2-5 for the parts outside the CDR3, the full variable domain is DVKVTQSSRYLVKRTGEKVFLECVQDMDHENMFWYRQDPGLGLRLIYFSYDVKMKEKGDIPEGYSVSREKKERFSLILESASTNQTSMYLCASSFTSGRVETQYFGPGTRLLVL.

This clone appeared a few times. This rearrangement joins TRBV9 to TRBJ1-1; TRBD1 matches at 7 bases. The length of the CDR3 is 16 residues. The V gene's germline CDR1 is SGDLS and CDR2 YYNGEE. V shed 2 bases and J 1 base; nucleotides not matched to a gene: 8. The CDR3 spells CASSVQVGQQNTEAFF. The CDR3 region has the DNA TGTGCCAGCAGCGTCCAAGTGGGACAGCAGAACACTGAAGCTTTCTTT.